The rows below give T cell receptor beta chains drawn from one sample of a study of shared clonotypes between healthy human individuals. Repertoires were generated with immunoSEQ multiplex PCR, while TCRdb's copy carries only in-frame clones and drops some. The repertoire holds more than 500,000 clones, with 90% to 96% as singletons. The sample was naive CD4+ T cells sorted from blood. Receptors originate from a woman aged 25 to 39 in good health. Both conserved end residues are part of each CDR3. A D gene is named only where the DNA matches it firmly. Only part of the rows carry a size: once, few, many, or a class if the clone is expanded.

TRBJ2-1 | TRBD2 | NA | TRBV28 | CASSGGLAGPYNEQFF | TGTGCCAGCAGTGGGGGACTAGCGGGACCCTACAATGAGCAGTTCTTC
TRBJ2-7 | NA | NA | TRBV6-6 | CASSLTTSHYEQYF | TGTGCCAGCAGTCTCACAACCTCCCACTACGAGCAGTACTTC
TRBJ2-7 | TRBD2 | NA | TRBV28 | CASKPGGYEQYF | TGTGCCAGCAAACCCGGGGGGTACGAGCAGTACTTC
TRBJ2-1 | NA | NA | TRBV4-1 | CASSQLFIVGEQFF | TGCGCCAGCAGCCAACTTTTTATCGTTGGTGAGCAGTTCTTC
TRBJ2-1 | TRBD2 | once | TRBV14 | CASSQDPGRRSYNEQFF | TGTGCCAGCAGCCAAGATCCCGGGAGGCGCTCCTACAATGAGCAGTTCTTC
TRBJ2-7 | TRBD2 | few | TRBV5-1 | CASSRTSGPYEQYF | TGCGCCAGCTCTCGGACTAGCGGGCCCTACGAGCAGTACTTC
TRBJ2-3 | NA | once | TRBV19 | CATGSVEGTDTQYF | TGTGCCACCGGAAGTGTCGAGGGCACAGATACGCAGTATTTT
TRBJ1-1 | NA | NA | TRBV7-9 | CASSLAQAERAFF | TGTGCCAGCAGCTTAGCGCAAGCAGAGCGGGCTTTCTTT
TRBJ2-5 | NA | NA | TRBV7-9 | CASSLSRAVTQYF | TGTGCCAGCAGCCTCTCCAGGGCTGTGACCCAGTACTTC
TRBJ2-2 | NA | NA | TRBV27 | CASTHTSTNTGELFF | TGTGCCAGCACTCACACAAGCACCAACACCGGGGAGCTGTTTTTT
TRBJ2-7 | TRBD2 | NA | TRBV5-1 | CASTPGLVGPYEQYF | TGCGCCAGCACTCCGGGACTAGTGGGTCCCTACGAGCAGTACTTC
TRBJ1-1 | NA | NA | TRBV5-6 | CASSLANRAAEAFF | TGTGCCAGCAGCTTGGCCAACCGGGCCGCTGAAGCTTTCTTT
TRBJ1-1 | TRBD1 | NA | TRBV6-5 | CASSPGTGFPAFF | TGTGCCAGCAGTCCCGGGACAGGGTTTCCGGCTTTCTTT
TRBJ2-1 | TRBD2 | NA | TRBV5-1 | CASSLAGEGYNEQFF | TGCGCCAGCAGCCTAGCGGGAGAGGGCTACAATGAGCAGTTCTTC
TRBJ2-7 | NA | NA | TRBV2 | CASRRDFSYEQYF | TGTGCCAGCAGGAGGGACTTCTCCTACGAGCAGTACTTC
TRBJ2-7 | TRBD2 | NA | TRBV5-8 | CASSSTSGYEQYF | TGTGCCAGCAGCTCGACTAGCGGGTACGAGCAGTACTTC
TRBJ2-7 | NA | NA | TRBV6-1 | CASSNGGREQYF | TGTGCCAGCAGTAATGGGGGGCGCGAGCAGTACTTC
TRBJ2-7 | TRBD1 | NA | TRBV28 | CASSKTGGKFLGYEQYF | TGTGCCAGCAGTAAGACAGGGGGCAAATTTCTAGGCTACGAGCAGTACTTC
TRBJ1-2 | TRBD1 | NA | TRBV27 | CASSDTGDLNYGYTF | TGTGCCAGCAGTGATACAGGGGACCTTAACTATGGCTACACCTTC
TRBJ2-5 | NA | NA | TRBV5-4 | CASSMGAAQETQYF | TGTGCCAGCAGCATGGGGGCAGCACAAGAGACCCAGTACTTC
TRBJ1-3 | TRBD1 | NA | TRBV29-1 | CSAAGTDSGNTIYF | TGCAGCGCCGCAGGGACAGACTCTGGAAACACCATATATTTT
TRBJ1-5 | NA | NA | TRBV2 | CASRDSFSSNQPQHF | TGTGCCAGCAGAGACAGCTTCTCTAGCAATCAGCCCCAGCATTTT
TRBJ1-2 | TRBD1 | NA | TRBV19 | CASSTTGATNYGYTF | TGTGCCAGTAGTACGACAGGGGCCACTAACTATGGCTACACCTTC
TRBJ2-3 | NA | NA | TRBV11-3 | CASSLGLDPHTDTQYF | TGTGCCAGCAGCTTAGGACTAGACCCCCACACAGATACGCAGTATTTT
TRBJ2-3 | NA | once | TRBV7-3 | CASSLSVNPDTDTQYF | TGTGCCAGCAGCTTAAGTGTCAATCCTGACACAGATACGCAGTATTTT
TRBJ2-7 | NA | NA | TRBV18 | CASSPRDGPAEQYF | TGTGCCAGCTCACCCCGGGACGGCCCTGCCGAGCAGTACTTC
TRBJ2-7 | TRBD2 | once | TRBV5-5 | CASTAWTSGYEQYF | TGTGCCAGCACCGCCTGGACTAGCGGTTACGAGCAGTACTTC
TRBJ1-5 | NA | NA | TRBV2 | CTSSVSGNNQPQHF | TGTACCAGCAGTGTTTCAGGGAACAATCAGCCCCAGCATTTT
TRBJ1-5 | TRBD1 | NA | TRBV19 | CASSLDRGSNQPQHF | TGTGCCAGTAGTCTAGACAGGGGTAGCAATCAGCCCCAGCATTTT
TRBJ2-5 | NA | NA | TRBV7-2 | CASSLVTSSQETQYF | TGTGCCAGCAGCTTAGTCACTAGCAGCCAAGAGACCCAGTACTTC
TRBJ2-7 | TRBD1 | NA | TRBV28 | CASSTPGQGTGYEQYF | TGTGCCAGCAGTACCCCGGGACAGGGGACTGGCTACGAGCAGTACTTC
TRBJ2-1 | NA | NA | TRBV19 | CASSARLFNEQFF | TGTGCCAGTAGTGCGCGACTTTTCAATGAGCAGTTCTTC
TRBJ1-4 | NA | once | TRBV28 | CASSLGGGNEKLFF | TGTGCCAGCAGTTTAGGGGGGGGCAATGAAAAACTGTTTTTT
TRBJ1-1 | NA | NA | TRBV27 | CASSIRLLGEAFF | TGTGCCAGCAGTATCCGACTCCTGGGTGAAGCTTTCTTT
TRBJ2-3 | NA | NA | TRBV18 | CASSPTTGASTDTQYF | TGTGCCAGCTCACCCACGACTGGGGCTAGCACAGATACGCAGTATTTT
TRBJ2-2 | NA | few | TRBV5-1 | CASSLPDTGELFF | TGCGCCAGCAGCTTACCAGACACCGGGGAGCTGTTTTTT
TRBJ2-1 | TRBD2 | NA | TRBV28 | CASSARLAGYNEQFF | TGTGCCAGCAGTGCCCGACTAGCGGGTTACAATGAGCAGTTCTTC
TRBJ1-2 | TRBD1 | NA | TRBV6-1 | CASSGQGVSGYTF | TGTGCCAGCAGCGGACAGGGTGTGAGTGGCTACACCTTC
TRBJ2-1 | TRBD1 | NA | TRBV7-6 | CASSLEWDSYNEQFF | TGTGCCAGCAGCTTAGAGTGGGACAGCTACAATGAGCAGTTCTTC
TRBJ2-7 | NA | NA | TRBV10-1 | CASSVGQLGLYEQYF | TGCGCCAGCAGTGTTGGACAGCTTGGCCTTTACGAGCAGTACTTC
TRBJ1-1 | NA | once | TRBV28 | CASSLSVEAFF | TGTGCCAGCAGTTTATCAGTAGAAGCTTTCTTT
TRBJ2-3 | TRBD1 | NA | TRBV7-9 | CASSFGDRSTDTQYF | TGTGCCAGCAGCTTTGGGGACAGGAGCACAGATACGCAGTATTTT
TRBJ1-5 | NA | NA | TRBV28 | CASSLPEYSNQPQHF | TGTGCCAGCAGTTTACCGGAATACAGCAATCAGCCCCAGCATTTT
TRBJ1-3 | NA | NA | TRBV6-1 | CASTLHLSGNTIYF | TGTGCCAGCACCCTACACCTATCTGGCAACACCATATATTTT
TRBJ2-1 | TRBD2 | NA | TRBV9 | CASSVTSGSGWNEQFF | TGTGCCAGCAGCGTAACTAGCGGGAGTGGGTGGAATGAGCAGTTCTTC
TRBJ2-1 | NA | NA | TRBV19 | CASSILKTSPELVYNEQFF | TGTGCCAGTAGTATTCTAAAGACTAGTCCCGAGCTTGTATACAATGAGCAGTTCTTC
TRBJ2-7 | NA | NA | TRBV4-2 | CASSQEVGGFSYEQYF | TGTGCCAGCAGCCAAGAAGTAGGCGGGTTCTCCTACGAGCAGTACTTC
TRBJ2-1 | NA | NA | TRBV2 | CASGYSYNEQFF | TGTGCCAGCGGGTACTCCTACAATGAGCAGTTCTTC
TRBJ2-7 | NA | NA | TRBV30 | CAWTHGTYPYEQYF | TGTGCCTGGACCCACGGGACCTATCCCTACGAGCAGTACTTC
TRBJ2-1 | TRBD2 | NA | TRBV19 | CASSTTSGNYNEQFF | TGTGCCAGTAGCACGACTAGCGGAAACTACAATGAGCAGTTCTTC
TRBJ2-7 | NA | NA | TRBV15 | CATSRGQESSYEQYF | TGTGCCACCAGCAGAGGACAGGAGAGCTCCTACGAGCAGTACTTC
TRBJ1-5 | TRBD1 | NA | TRBV28 | CASSLFGTGVDFYSNQPQHF | TGTGCCAGCAGTTTATTTGGGACAGGGGTCGACTTTTATAGCAATCAGCCCCAGCATTTT
TRBJ2-2 | NA | NA | TRBV27 | CASRAAARTGELFF | TGTGCCAGCAGGGCGGCAGCCCGCACCGGGGAGCTGTTTTTT
TRBJ1-3 | NA | NA | TRBV28 | CASTRVGGRSSGNTIYF | TGTGCCAGCACCCGAGTGGGGGGCAGGAGCTCTGGAAACACCATATATTTT
TRBJ2-1 | TRBD2 | NA | TRBV2 | CASRPTSGRATEEFF | TGTGCCAGCAGGCCGACTAGCGGGAGGGCCACGGAGGAGTTCTTC
TRBJ1-5 | TRBD1 | NA | TRBV19 | CASATRQGRNQPQHF | TGTGCCAGTGCCACTCGACAGGGGCGGAATCAGCCCCAGCATTTT
TRBJ1-2 | NA | NA | TRBV19 | CASSIDLLGIYGYTF | TGTGCCAGTAGTATAGATCTATTGGGGATCTATGGCTACACCTTC
TRBJ2-3 | TRBD1 | once | TRBV5-1 | CASSYGQERTDTQYF | TGCGCCAGCAGCTACGGACAGGAGCGCACAGATACGCAGTATTTT